Each of the 12 T cell receptor beta chains below was sequenced from the same sample in a study of cytomegalovirus exposure and HLA in healthy donors. PCR employed 60 Vbeta and 13 Jbeta primers. TCRdb keeps only in-frame clones here, not all; method: immunoSEQ multiplex PCR. The sample carries about 210,000 clones, over 80% recorded once. Sequenced sample: PBMCs. The origin of the receptors is a man aged 40-49 years in good health and CMV-seropositive.

This clone showed up just a few times. The rearrangement uses TRBV7-7 and TRBJ2-1, with TRBD1 matching over 7 bases. Losses at the gene ends were 5 bases for V and 4 bases for J; bases not matched to a gene: 8. Germline V gene lookup returns CDR1 SSHAT and CDR2 FNYEAQ (reference sequence). The CDR3 length is 15 residues. The CDR3 reads CASSLDRKSYNEQFF. Written as DNA, the CDR3 is TGTGCCAGCAGCCTGGACAGGAAGTCTTACAATGAGCAGTTCTTC.

V and J are TRBV19 and TRBJ2-6, with 8 bases fitting TRBD1. The germline V gene encodes CDR1 LNHDA and CDR2 SQIVND (reference sequence). The CDR3 length is 16 residues. The V and J ends lost 8 bases and 0 bases, in that order; junction bases with no gene match: 6. CDR3 sequence (DNA): TGTGCCAGTTGGCAGGGGGCGCGCTCTGGGGCCAACGTCCTGACTTTC. Amino acid sequence: CASWQGARSGANVLTF.

The chain has TRBV6-5 and TRBJ1-1; D might be TRBD1 (5 bases). The V end was cut by 11 bases, the J end by 0 bases, with 16 bases between. There are 14 residues in the CDR3. The germline gives CDR1 MNHEY, CDR2 SVGAGI. The DNA of the CDR3 is TGTGCCTCCGCCCTAGGCAGGGTGAACACTGAAGCTTTCTTT. Amino acid sequence: CASALGRVNTEAFF.

This CDR3 reads CASSVVGTGRTGELFF. CDR3 in DNA: TGTGCCAGCAGCGTAGTTGGGACAGGGAGGACCGGGGAGCTGTTTTTT. The chain carries TRBV9 and TRBJ2-2; 9 bases are shared with TRBD1. CDR3 length equals 16 residues. Trimming removed 0 bases from V and 5 bases from J; junction bases left unmatched: 5. CDR1 SGDLS and CDR2 YYNGEE come from the germline V gene.

This sequence joins TRBV7-6 and TRBJ2-5, with 8 positions matching TRBD2. CDR1 is SGHVS and CDR2 is FNYEAQ in the germline V gene. This CDR3 is built from 18 residues. The V gene end was trimmed by 2 bases and the J gene end by 0 bases; junction bases not matched to a gene: 11. The CDR3 loop reads CASSLSLTWGLDQETQYF. The DNA for the CDR3 is TGTGCCAGCAGCTTATCGCTCACCTGGGGACTAGACCAAGAGACCCAGTACTTC. The variable domain in full, with the rest retrieved from reference TRBV7-6 and TRBJ2-5, is GAGVSQSPRYKVTKRGQDVALRCDPISGHVSLYWYRQALGQGPEFLTYFNYEAQQDKSGLPNDRFSAERPEGSISTLTIQRTEQRDSAMYRCASSLSLTWGLDQETQYFGPGTRLLVL.

This clone was seen a single time. This CDR3 reads CASSLGGHYGYTF. The CDR3 bases are TGTGCCAGCAGCTTGGGGGGTCACTATGGCTACACCTTC. This chain joins TRBV7-8 and TRBJ1-2; perhaps TRBD1 as D (5 bases). Trimming pared 3 bases from V and 3 bases from J, leaving 8 bases between. Germline-derived CDR1 and CDR2 are SGHVS and FQNEAQ. The CDR3 sequence is 13 residues long.

The chain links TRBV27 to TRBJ1-5, with 8 nucleotides matching TRBD1. The V gene's germline CDR1 is MNHEY and CDR2 SMNVEV (reference sequence). V shed 5 bases and J 0 bases; nucleotides not matched to a gene: 6. CDR3 length equals 16 residues. CDR3 sequence reads: CASSPETGVSNQPQHF. The CDR3 nucleotides are TGTGCCAGCAGTCCCGAGACAGGGGTTAGCAATCAGCCCCAGCATTTT.

This rearrangement joins TRBV29-1 to TRBJ1-1; 12 bases agree with TRBD1. Germline CDR1 SQVTM, CDR2 ANQGSEA. There are 16 residues in the CDR3. V lost 4 bases and J lost 2; bases outside the gene matches: 8. The CDR3 loop is CSVGARDRGLNTEAFF. Written as DNA, the CDR3 is TGCAGCGTTGGAGCCCGGGACAGGGGGCTTAACACTGAAGCTTTCTTT.

This chain connects TRBV5-1 to TRBJ2-3, with 7 bases that match TRBD2. This CDR3 is 16 amino acids long. Per germline, CDR1 SGHRS and CDR2 YFSETQ. V gave up 0 bases and J gave up 1 base; unmatched junction bases: 5. The CDR3: CASSLGTREGTDTQYF. The CDR3 DNA reads TGCGCCAGCAGCTTGGGGACTAGGGAGGGCACAGATACGCAGTATTTT.

This sequence joins TRBV6-6 and TRBJ1-1; D remains ambiguous. Germline V gives CDR1 MNHNY, CDR2 SVGAGI (reference sequence). This CDR3 comprises 16 residues. V was shortened by 2 bases and J by 4 bases, with 17 bases between the two germline ends. The CDR3 DNA reads as TGTGCCAGCAGTTACCCGACCGACGGAAGGAGCACTGAAGCTTTCTTT. The encoded protein is CASSYPTDGRSTEAFF.

The rearrangement joins TRBV6-5 to TRBJ1-5; a weak D match, TRBD1 (5 bases). With 5 bases removed from V and 3 bases from J, the gap between germline ends came to 11 bases. Germline V gives CDR1 MNHEY, CDR2 SVGAGI. The CDR3 loop spans 14 amino acids. This CDR3 is CASSATGNNQPQHF. CDR3 coding DNA: TGTGCCAGCAGTGCCACAGGAAACAATCAGCCCCAGCATTTT.

The V and J genes are TRBV15 and TRBJ1-5, with TRBD1 identical over 11 bases. With 5 bases clipped from V and 6 bases from J, the junction kept 9 bases outside the gene matches. Germline CDR1 LNHNV, CDR2 YYDKDF (reference sequence). The CDR3 contains 16 residues. CDR3: CATSLGGQGVSQPQHF. The CDR3 nucleotides read TGTGCCACCAGCCTGGGGGGACAGGGGGTGAGTCAGCCCCAGCATTTT.